Presented here are 9 T cell receptor beta chains from one specimen sequenced in a study of blood T cell repertoires in COVID-19. TCRdb's table, derived via immunoSEQ multiplex PCR, lists solely in-frame clones and lacks some. The top ten clones hold 4% to 5.5% of a sample with approximately 200,000 clones, 65% to 90% of them seen once. Sample: peripheral blood. All receptors come from a human donor in a cohort sampled during active COVID-19.

This sequence joins TRBV6-6 and TRBJ1-3; 9 bases agree with TRBD1. CDR1 MNHNY and CDR2 SVGAGI come from the germline V gene (reference sequence). The CDR3 runs to 15 residues. Unmatched junction bases numbered 8, after V lost 7 bases and J lost 4 bases. CDR3 bases: TGTGCCAGCACTATACAGGGGGCACAAGGAAACACCATATATTTT. Translated: CASTIQGAQGNTIYF.

The CDR3 coding sequence is TGTGCCAGCATCCCCCTCGGCGGGGGGAAAAATAACTATGGCTACACCTTC. Translated, it gives CASIPLGGGKNNYGYTF. V is TRBV7-8 and J is TRBJ1-2, with TRBD1 as a possible D gene (5 bases). In germline, CDR1 is SGHVS, CDR2 FQNEAQ. The CDR3 contains 17 residues. V was clipped by 7 bases and J by 1 base, with 22 bases between them.

This clone was recorded only once. V usage is TRBV9 and J usage is TRBJ1-1; D is possibly TRBD1 (5 bases). Between the trimmed V and J ends, which lost 4 bases and 4 bases, there was a span of 17 bases. This CDR3 contains 15 residues. Germline CDR1 reads SGDLS; CDR2 reads YYNGEE. CDR3 protein: CASSPYPRGGTEAFF. The CDR3 nucleotides are TGTGCCAGCAGCCCTTACCCGAGGGGAGGCACTGAAGCTTTCTTT.

The J gene is TRBJ1-4, the V gene TRBV5-5, with no clear D. The CDR3 length is 16 residues. V lost 4 bases and J lost 5, with 18 bases in between. In germline, CDR1 is SGHKS, CDR2 YYEKEE (reference sequence). The CDR3 here is CASSLTGNSRNEKLFF. CDR3 nucleotides: TGTGCCAGCAGCCTAACCGGGAACAGCAGAAATGAAAAACTGTTTTTT.

About this clone: The identical CDR3 is also encoded by other nucleotide sequences in the sample. The genes are TRBV19 and TRBJ1-1, with D perhaps TRBD1 (5 bases). CDR1 is LNHDA and CDR2 is SQIVND in the germline V gene (reference sequence). V lost 0 bases to trimming and J lost 5 bases, with 7 bases between them. This CDR3 is built from 13 residues. CDR3 nucleotide sequence: TGTGCCAGTAGTATAGAGAAGGGGACTGAAGCTTTCTTT. Its translation: CASSIEKGTEAFF.

The chain joins TRBV3-1 (or the pseudogene TRBV3-2) to TRBJ1-1, with 7 nucleotides matching TRBD1. The CDR3 spans 15 residues. Per the germline V gene, CDR1 is LGHDT and CDR2 is YNNKEL (reference sequence). The V segment lost 4 bases and the J segment 9 bases; nucleotides outside the gene matches: 14. In nucleotides, the CDR3 is TGTGCCAGCAGCCGTGGGGACAGTGGGGGGCCTAAAGCTTTCTTT. Its translation: CASSRGDSGGPKAFF.

V gene TRBV5-6 combines with J gene TRBJ2-3; the D gene is possibly TRBD1 (6 bases). The CDR3 is 14 amino acids. CDR1 SGHDT and CDR2 YYEEEE come from the germline V gene. Trimming cost V 4 bases and J 5 bases, with 14 bases left between them. The CDR3 nucleotides are TGTGCCAGCAGCAGAACAGGGATAGGAGATACGCAGTATTTT. Its protein product is CASSRTGIGDTQYF. The full variable domain, in which reference TRBV5-6 and TRBJ2-3 provide the parts outside the CDR3, is DAGVTQSPTHLIKTRGQQVTLRCSPKSGHDTVSWYQQALGQGPQFIFQYYEEEERQRGNFPDRFSGHQFPNYSSELNVNALLLGDSALYLCASSRTGIGDTQYFGPGTRLTVL.

V usage is TRBV7-9 and J usage is TRBJ1-2, with 8 bases aligning to TRBD1. The ends lost 5 bases at V and 4 bases at J; junction bases unmatched: 6. The length of the CDR3 is 14 residues. CDR1 and CDR2 from the germline V gene are SEHNR and FQNEAQ (reference sequence). CDR3 sequence (DNA): TGTGCCAGCAGCCTGACAGGGGCTGGCTATGGCTACACCTTC. Encoded protein: CASSLTGAGYGYTF.

The chain carries TRBV3-1 (or the pseudogene TRBV3-2) and TRBJ1-1, with a possible D match to TRBD1 (5 bases). The V end was cut by 1 base, the J end by 1 base, with 10 bases between. Per germline, CDR1 LGHDT and CDR2 YNNKEL (reference sequence). This CDR3 contains 15 residues. CDR3 DNA sequence: TGTGCCAGCAGCCAAGGTTTCGACAGGAACACTGAAGCTTTCTTT. Its translation: CASSQGFDRNTEAFF.